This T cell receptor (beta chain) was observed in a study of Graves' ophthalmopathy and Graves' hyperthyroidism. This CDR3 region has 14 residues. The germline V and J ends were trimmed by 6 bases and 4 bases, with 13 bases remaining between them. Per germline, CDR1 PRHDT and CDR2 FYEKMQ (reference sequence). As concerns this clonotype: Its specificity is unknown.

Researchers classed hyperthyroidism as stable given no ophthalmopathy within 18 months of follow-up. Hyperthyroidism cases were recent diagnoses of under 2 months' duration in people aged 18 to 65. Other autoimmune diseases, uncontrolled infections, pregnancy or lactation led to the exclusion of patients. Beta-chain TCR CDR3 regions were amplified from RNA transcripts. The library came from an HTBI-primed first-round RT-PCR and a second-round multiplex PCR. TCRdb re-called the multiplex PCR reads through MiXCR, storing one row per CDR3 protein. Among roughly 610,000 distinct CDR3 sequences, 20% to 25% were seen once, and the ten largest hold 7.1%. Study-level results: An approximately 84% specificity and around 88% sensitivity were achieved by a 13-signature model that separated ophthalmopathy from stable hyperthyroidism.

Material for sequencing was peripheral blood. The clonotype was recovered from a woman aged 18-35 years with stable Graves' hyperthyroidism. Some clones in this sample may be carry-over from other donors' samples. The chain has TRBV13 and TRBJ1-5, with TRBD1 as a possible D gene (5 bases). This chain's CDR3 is CASSFYQGNQPQHF. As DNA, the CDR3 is TGTGCCAGCAGTTTCTACCAGGGAAATCAGCCCCAGCATTTT.